This TCR beta chain was identified in a study of blood T cells in healthy people across ages. Looked up from germline, CDR1 is LGHDT and CDR2 is YNNKEL (reference sequence). The CDR3 has 14 residues. Trimming removed 4 bases from V and 7 bases from J, with 14 bases in between. Then a second PCR, running roughly 6 to 11 cycles, was carried out with a sample-barcoded 5' primer and a J-beta primer mix. Each TCR beta cDNA got a 12-nucleotide random molecular identifier. TCRdb redid the calling of the 5' RACE reads with MiXCR, one entry per CDR3 protein. Altogether 780,000 or so distinct CDR3 sequences are present, 40% to 65% being singletons, with the ten largest covering approximately 40%.

Sequenced sample: blood. The origin of this receptor is a man of 80 years or more in good health. The J gene is TRBJ2-1, the V gene TRBV3-1; no firm D call. The CDR3 coding sequence is TGTGCCAGCAGCCCAGGTTCCGGTGGTAATGAGCAGTTCTTC. Residues: CASSPGSGGNEQFF.